Presented here are 23 T cell receptor beta chains from one specimen sequenced in a study of blood T cells in healthy people across ages. With a J-beta primer mix and a sample-barcoded 5' primer, a second PCR ran roughly 7 to 11 cycles. TCRdb fed the 5' RACE reads into MiXCR, producing one record per CDR3 protein. The data contain under 800,000 distinct CDR3 sequences, under 25% of them singletons. Sequences were obtained from blood. All receptors derive from a man aged 65 to 79 in good health.

In its sample, this clonotype was seen many times. The V call is TRBV12-3 or TRBV12-4, the J call TRBJ2-1, with no clear D. The CDR3 spans 14 residues. Trimming removed 1 base at V and 6 bases at J, with 10 bases between. CDR3: CASSLGTAINEQFF. Written as DNA, the CDR3 is TGTGCCAGCAGTTTAGGAACTGCCATCAATGAGCAGTTCTTC.

The V call is TRBV10-2, the J call TRBJ2-5; 11 bases match TRBD2. CDR1 is WSHSY and CDR2 is SAAADI in the germline V gene. V was pared by 7 bases and J by 5 bases, with 3 bases of the junction left unmatched. The CDR3 consists of 13 residues. The CDR3 here is CASNSGRAETQYF. In nucleotides, the CDR3 is TGCGCCAGCAATAGCGGGAGGGCTGAGACCCAGTACTTC.

This clonotype was counted ten times or more. The chain links TRBV12-3 or TRBV12-4 to TRBJ2-7; D gene unclear. V was trimmed by 0 bases and J by 2 bases, leaving 5 bases between them. The CDR3 is 13 residues long. The DNA of the CDR3 is TGTGCCAGCAGTTTAGCCGATGCCTACGAGCAGTACTTC. Translation: CASSLADAYEQYF.

V is TRBV18 and J is TRBJ1-5, with D perhaps TRBD1 (5 bases). CDR1 is KGHSH and CDR2 is LQKENI in the germline V gene. CDR3 length equals 16 residues. V lost 4 bases and J 4 bases, leaving 17 bases between the germline ends. The CDR3 spells CASSLAQGSINQPQHF. As DNA, the CDR3 is TGTGCCAGCTCACTTGCCCAGGGTTCGATTAATCAGCCCCAGCATTTT. The full variable domain, completed using reference TRBV18 and TRBJ1-5, is NAGVMQNPRHLVRRRGQEARLRCSPMKGHSHVYWYRQLPEEGLKFMVYLQKENIIDESGMPKERFSAEFPKEGPSILRIQQVVRGDSAAYFCASSLAQGSINQPQHFGDGTRLSIL.

This clonotype occurred a few times. The chain uses TRBV24-1 and TRBJ2-1; D unclear. V was shortened by 2 bases and J by 2 bases, with 12 bases between the two germline ends. Germline V gene sequence: CDR1 KGHDR, CDR2 SFDVKD. This CDR3 region has 16 residues. CDR3 protein: CATSDSDPWAYNEQFF. The CDR3 nucleotides read TGTGCCACCAGTGATTCGGACCCCTGGGCCTACAATGAGCAGTTCTTC.

The rearrangement joins TRBV6-6 to TRBJ1-4; 7 bases line up with TRBD1. The CDR3 extends over 14 amino acids. Germline V lookup: CDR1 MNHNY, CDR2 SVGAGI (reference sequence). With 7 bases clipped from V and 7 bases from J, the junction kept 9 bases outside the gene matches. This chain's CDR3 is CASTPDREGEKLFF. The CDR3 DNA reads TGTGCCAGCACCCCCGACAGGGAGGGTGAAAAACTGTTTTTT.

This clonotype has more than one count but fewer than ten. The chain is built from TRBV18 and TRBJ2-3; TRBD1 matches at 8 bases. Germline V gene data show CDR1 as KGHSH and CDR2 as LQKENI. The CDR3 loop spans 14 amino acids. Trimming took 5 bases from V and 3 from J; bases not matched to a gene: 4. CDR3: CASSRTGRTDTQYF. The CDR3 nucleotides are TGTGCCAGCTCAAGGACAGGGAGGACAGATACGCAGTATTTT.

This clonotype has just a few counts. This chain connects TRBV20-1 to TRBJ2-1; D gene ambiguous. Germline lookup yields CDR1 DFQATT and CDR2 SNEGSKA (reference sequence). V was cut by 6 bases and J by 12 bases, with 18 bases left in between. This CDR3 has 12 residues. CDR3 residues: CSARNEQFAQFF. CDR3 sequence (DNA): TGCAGTGCGAGGAACGAGCAATTTGCGCAGTTCTTC.

This clonotype was recorded a few times. The chain couples TRBV3-1 to TRBJ1-2; D remains unclear. CDR3 length: 13 amino acids. The germline CDR1 and CDR2 sequences are LGHDT and YNNKEL (reference sequence). V dropped 1 base and J dropped 4 bases, with 7 bases sitting between them. CDR3 amino acids: CASSQVHGYGYTF. CDR3 coding DNA: TGTGCCAGCAGCCAAGTACATGGCTATGGCTACACCTTC.

The chain recombines TRBV12-3 or TRBV12-4 with TRBJ2-5; a possible D gene is TRBD1 (5 bases). The DNA end lines up better with TRBJ2-7; the J call may be wrong. The CDR3 extends over 15 amino acids. The CDR3 reads CASSLGSAGLGEQYF. In nucleotides, the CDR3 is TGTGCCAGCAGTTTAGGGTCGGCAGGGCTAGGCGAGCAGTACTTC.

V is TRBV28 and J is TRBJ2-4; possible D gene TRBD1, 5 bases. The CDR3 contains 15 residues. Per germline, CDR1 MDHEN and CDR2 SYDVKM. With 5 bases removed from V and 0 bases from J, the gap between germline ends came to 11 bases. This CDR3 is CASSTTELAKNIQYF. Here the CDR3 DNA reads TGTGCCAGCAGTACGACAGAACTAGCCAAAAACATTCAGTACTTC.

This clonotype showed up just a few times. This chain connects TRBV21-1 to TRBJ1-3. TRBV21-1 is deemed a pseudogene. The CDR3 sequence is 18 residues long. Here the CDR3 DNA reads TGTGCCAGCAGCAAAGCTCCAGGGAGGGGAATCTCTGGAAACACCATATATTTT. Translated: CASSKAPGRGISGNTIYF.

Many counts were recorded for this clonotype. The chain has TRBV29-1 and TRBJ1-2; D is possibly TRBD1 (6 bases). The CDR3 is 13 residues long. Trimming took 3 bases from V and 6 from J, leaving 14 bases between them. In germline, CDR1 is SQVTM, CDR2 ANQGSEA. CDR3 sequence: CSVDLGAPDGYTF. The DNA of the CDR3 is TGCAGCGTTGATTTGGGGGCGCCGGATGGCTACACCTTC.

The gene calls are TRBV20-1 and TRBJ1-6; maybe TRBD1 (6 bases). The germline CDR1 and CDR2 sequences are DFQATT and SNEGSKA (reference sequence). CDR3 size: 17 residues. V shed 0 bases and J shed 0 bases, with 12 bases lying between them. The CDR3 DNA follows: TGCAGTGCTAGAGAAAGGGGGGTCGGCTCCTATAATTCACCCCTCCACTTT. Its protein product is CSARERGVGSYNSPLHF.

The chain uses TRBV7-8 and TRBJ2-7, with 9 positions matching TRBD2. This CDR3 contains 19 residues. Trimming cost V 5 bases and J 9 bases; bases outside gene matches: 26. Germline assignment: CDR1 SGHVS and CDR2 FQNEAQ. CDR3 residues: CASSLNPGARGISGSRQYF. CDR3 sequence (DNA): TGTGCCAGCAGCCTCAACCCAGGAGCCAGGGGTATTAGCGGGAGTCGGCAGTACTTC. Together with reference TRBV7-8 and TRBJ2-7, the CDR3 gives the full variable domain: GAGVSQSPRYKVAKRGQDVALRCDPISGHVSLFWYQQALGQGPEFLTYFQNEAQLDKSGLPSDRFFAERPEGSVSTLKIQRTQQEDSAVYLCASSLNPGARGISGSRQYFGPGTRLTVT.

Only a few counts were recorded for this clonotype. The CDR3 DNA follows: TGTGCCAGCTCACCAGAGACTGGTCCAGAGACCCAGTACTTC. It specifies CASSPETGPETQYF. The rearrangement joins TRBV18 to TRBJ2-5; no clear D gene. Per germline, CDR1 KGHSH and CDR2 LQKENI. V lost 2 bases and J 4 bases, leaving 11 bases between the germline ends. The CDR3 is made up of 14 amino acids.

This clonotype was counted at least ten times. The chain has TRBV27 and TRBJ2-5; D remains ambiguous. Germline lookup yields CDR1 MNHEY and CDR2 SMNVEV (reference sequence). There are 14 residues in the CDR3. Between the trimmed V and J ends, which lost 5 bases and 0 bases, there was a span of 10 bases. The CDR3 DNA is TGTGCCAGCAGTCCCGAGCCGTACCAAGAGACCCAGTACTTC. This gives the protein CASSPEPYQETQYF.

The gene calls are TRBV7-2 and TRBJ2-5; a weak D match, TRBD1 (6 bases). CDR3 size: 14 residues. The germline CDR1 and CDR2 sequences are SGHTA and FQGNSA. Trimming left V 3 bases short and J 10 bases short, with 18 bases between. CDR3 in DNA: TGTGCCAGCAGCTTTGGGACACGGTACGGGGACCAGTACTTC. Protein product: CASSFGTRYGDQYF.

Regarding this clonotype: The junction shows a germline mismatch at one end, possibly a read error. The CDR3 sequence: CASSLVGYEQCF. In nucleotides, the CDR3 is TGTGCCAGCAGCTTAGTAGGATACGAGCAGTGCTTC. This sequence joins TRBV7-9 and TRBJ2-7; no reliable D call. The CDR3 runs 12 residues. Germline V CDR1 and CDR2: SEHNR, FQNEAQ (reference sequence).

The rearrangement joins TRBV7-3 to TRBJ2-1; D remains ambiguous. Trimming took off 0 bases at V and 10 bases at J, with 10 bases between the two ends. This CDR3 has 13 residues. The V gene's germline CDR1 is SGHTA and CDR2 FQGTGA. CDR3 sequence: CASSLTANREQFF. The CDR3 nucleotides read TGTGCCAGCAGCTTAACGGCGAACCGGGAGCAGTTCTTC.

This clonotype has only a few counts. The CDR3 sequence is CASSLPFRETQYF. In nucleotides, the CDR3 is TGCGCCAGCAGCTTGCCCTTCCGAGAGACCCAGTACTTC. The chain is built from TRBV5-1 and TRBJ2-5, with D unclear. With 1 base removed from V and 4 bases from J, the gap between germline ends came to 8 bases. The V gene's germline CDR1 is SGHRS and CDR2 YFSETQ. The CDR3 consists of 13 residues.

This chain connects TRBV15 to TRBJ2-1; D is undetermined. The V end was cut by 0 bases, the J end by 10 bases, with 19 bases between. There are 16 residues in the CDR3. Germline V lookup: CDR1 LNHNV, CDR2 YYDKDF (reference sequence). The CDR3 nucleotides are TGTGCCACCAGCAGAGATCTTTTGTTGGGCCTCGGCGAGCAGTTCTTC. This codes for CATSRDLLLGLGEQFF.

A few counts support this clonotype. The chain joins TRBV5-5 to TRBJ1-5; perhaps TRBD1 as D (5 bases). The germline gives CDR1 SGHKS, CDR2 YYEKEE (reference sequence). This CDR3 is built from 14 residues. Trimming removed 0 bases from V and 4 bases from J, with 8 bases in between. The CDR3 protein is CASSLGPGNQPQHF. The CDR3 DNA is TGTGCCAGCAGCTTGGGGCCAGGGAATCAGCCCCAGCATTTT.